This T cell receptor (beta chain) emerged from a study of naive and memory T cell subsets. An equimolar mix of two oligonucleotides served as the beta constant-region primer for TRBC1 and TRBC2. Ligated cDNA was amplified by four rounds of PCR with nested alpha and beta constant-region primers and SP2. TCRdb reanalysed the UMI-ligation and nested PCR reads using MiXCR and keeps one entry per CDR3 protein. The sample comprises some 110,000 distinct CDR3 sequences, roughly 15% of which are singletons, and 2.8% rests with the top ten. CDR1 and CDR2 from the germline V gene are SGHVS and FQNEAQ. The CDR3 is made up of 11 amino acids. V shed 1 base and J shed 4 bases, with 1 base lying between them. A few counts support this clonotype. The antigen remains undetermined. Alpha and beta libraries were amplified separately from the second PCR onward. CMV status came from CD4+ T cell IFNgamma after overnight CMV lysate stimulation of fresh PBMCs. Sequential positive selection took CD4 T cells first, then CD8 T cells.

Study conclusions and caveats: A few larger clonotypes appeared in naive repertoires, especially CD8, possibly memory cells re-expressing CD45RA. In naive cells, over 95% of TCR sequences were seen only once.

V usage is TRBV7-8 and J usage is TRBJ2-5; D gene ambiguous. This clonotype was sampled from a human donor in good health. Sequenced material: naive CD8+ T cells from blood. CDR3 amino acids: CASSLVETQYF. CDR3 nucleotide sequence: TGTGCCAGCAGCTTAGTAGAGACCCAGTACTTC.